What follows describes a single T cell receptor beta chain. Its antigen is currently unknown. Germline loops: CDR1 KGHSH, CDR2 LQKENI. Trimming cost V 5 bases and J 0 bases, with 22 bases left between them. The CDR3 totals 18 residues. CD4+ naive, central memory, regulatory and stem cell-like memory cells were sorted via CD45RO/CCR7/CD25/CD127/CD95/CD27. The study reverse transcribed the entire isolated RNA, so it sequenced expressed TCRB transcripts. Only in-frame clones appear in the TCRdb table, and some are missing; sequencing was by immunoSEQ multiplex PCR. The sample shows around 340,000 clones, about 19% of them seen only once. The sample is drawn from a study of beta chain features in type 1 diabetes. Overall study results and limits: Insertions at VDJ junctions were less frequent in type 1 diabetes patients. These patients also deleted more nucleotides at the same junctions. Short templates might get an advantage during PCR, and this would be equal in patients and controls. All four CD4+ subsets from Type 1 diabetes patients carried moderately but significantly shorter TCRB CDR3s.

The chain has TRBV18 and TRBJ1-1; possibly TRBD1 for D (5 bases). Source material: naive CD4+ T cells from blood. The TCR sequence derives from a woman aged 18 to 35 in good health. The CDR3 protein is CASSANGGGRGMNTEAFF. Here the CDR3 DNA reads TGTGCCAGCTCAGCCAACGGGGGGGGAAGGGGTATGAACACTGAAGCTTTCTTT.